The T cell receptor beta chain under discussion was sequenced for a study of Graves' ophthalmopathy and Graves' hyperthyroidism. CDR3 regions of TCR beta were amplified from RNA transcripts. HTBI primers were used in a first-round RT-PCR, which preceded a second-round multiplex PCR. TCRdb re-derived calls from the multiplex PCR reads in MiXCR, one entry per CDR3 protein. Of approximately 150,000 distinct CDR3 sequences in the sample, around 39% were seen once. The CDR3 is 11 residues long. Germline CDR1 MNHEY, CDR2 SVGEGT. This clonotype came up many times. With a much larger clone just one base away, this may be a read error.

Sequences were obtained from peripheral blood. The chain couples TRBV6-2 or TRBV6-3 to TRBJ1-2; 11 bases align to TRBD1. This TCR came from a man younger than 45 with Graves' ophthalmopathy. The CDR3 region is CASGGQGENIF. The CDR3, as DNA: TGTGCCAGCGGGGGACAGGGGGAAAACATCTTC.